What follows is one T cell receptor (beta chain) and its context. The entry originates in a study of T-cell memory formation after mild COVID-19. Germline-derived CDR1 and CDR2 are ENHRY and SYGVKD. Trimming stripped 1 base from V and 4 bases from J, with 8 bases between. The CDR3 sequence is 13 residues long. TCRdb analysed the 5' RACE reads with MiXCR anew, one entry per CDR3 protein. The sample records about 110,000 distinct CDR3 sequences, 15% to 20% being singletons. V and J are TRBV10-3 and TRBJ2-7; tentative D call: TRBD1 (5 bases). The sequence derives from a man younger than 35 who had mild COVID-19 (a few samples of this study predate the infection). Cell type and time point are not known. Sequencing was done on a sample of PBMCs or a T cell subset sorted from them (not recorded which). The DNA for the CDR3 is TGTGCCATCAGTGAGTTCCAGGGTTACGAGCAGTACTTC. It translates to CAISEFQGYEQYF.